The 26 T cell receptor beta chains below come from one sample, sequenced in a study of blood T cell repertoires in COVID-19. The table came from immunoSEQ multiplex PCR; TCRdb's copy has only in-frame clones and leaves some out. The table lists more than 70,000 clones, more than 80% of them singletons. The sequenced sample was peripheral blood. All receptors derive from an older woman with acute or convalescent COVID-19.

This sequence joins TRBV28 and TRBJ1-1, with TRBD1 identical over 8 bases. J was trimmed by 6 bases and V by 6 bases; bases with no gene match: 18. CDR3 length equals 17 residues. CDR1 is MDHEN and CDR2 is SYDVKM in the germline V gene. Here the CDR3 DNA reads TGTGCCAGCAGGACAACTCGACAGGGGACAGCGCGTGCTGAAGCTTTCTTT. Translating it yields CASRTTRQGTARAEAFF.

The chain combines TRBV20-1 with TRBJ1-1; perhaps TRBD1 as D (6 bases). CDR3 length equals 11 residues. CDR1 DFQATT and CDR2 SNEGSKA come from the germline V gene (reference sequence). V lost 4 bases to trimming and J lost 9 bases, with 12 bases between them. The CDR3 bases are TGCAGTGCTACTGCGGGGGGGCAAGCTTTCTTT. Residues: CSATAGGQAFF.

CDR3 coding DNA: TGTGCCAGTAGGCACGGAGCTAATGAAAAACTGTTTTTT. Its protein product is CASRHGANEKLFF. The chain combines TRBV19 with TRBJ1-4, with unresolved D. In germline, CDR1 is LNHDA, CDR2 SQIVND (reference sequence). The CDR3 is 13 residues long. The V end was cut by 6 bases, the J end by 3 bases, with 8 bases between.

The chain recombines TRBV7-9 with TRBJ2-1, with 9 bases lining up with TRBD2. Germline values: CDR1 SEHNR, CDR2 FQNEAQ (reference sequence). Losses at the gene ends were 7 bases for V and 6 bases for J; bases not matched to a gene: 10. The CDR3 is made up of 15 amino acids. CDR3 in amino acids: CASTNGLAGSNEQFF. DNA of the CDR3: TGTGCCAGCACTAATGGGCTAGCGGGGAGCAATGAGCAGTTCTTC. Drawing the rest from reference TRBV7-9 and TRBJ2-1, the complete variable domain is DTGVSQNPRHKITKRGQNVTFRCDPISEHNRLYWYRQTLGQGPEFLTYFQNEAQLEKSRLLSDRFSAERPKGSFSTLEIQRTEQGDSAMYLCASTNGLAGSNEQFFGPGTRLTVL.

This chain links TRBV7-9 with TRBJ1-1; a weak D match, TRBD1 (5 bases). The germline V gene encodes CDR1 SEHNR and CDR2 FQNEAQ (reference sequence). The CDR3 length is 13 residues. Trimming removed 4 bases from V and 4 bases from J, with 10 bases in between. This CDR3 is CASSYVGGTEAFF. CDR3 DNA: TGTGCCAGCAGCTATGTGGGGGGCACTGAAGCTTTCTTT.

This chain links TRBV7-3 with TRBJ2-5; TRBD2 agrees at 7 bases. V lost 2 bases, J lost 5 bases, and 2 bases stayed unmatched. CDR1 and CDR2 from the germline V gene are SGHTA and FQGTGA. The CDR3 has 13 residues. The CDR3 region is CASSLGGVETQYF. The CDR3 DNA sequence: TGTGCCAGCAGCTTAGGGGGGGTGGAGACCCAGTACTTC.

The chain links TRBV27 to TRBJ1-1, with D possibly being TRBD1 (5 bases). Germline V gives CDR1 MNHEY, CDR2 SMNVEV (reference sequence). This CDR3 contains 15 residues. V was trimmed by 2 bases and J by 0 bases, leaving 10 bases between them. This CDR3 reads CASSLKRQLNTEAFF. CDR3 nucleotides: TGTGCCAGCAGTTTAAAAAGACAGTTGAACACTGAAGCTTTCTTT.

CDR3 nucleotides: TGTGCCAGCAGTTACTCCAGGGGGCTAGAAGCTTTCTTT. Protein sequence: CASSYSRGLEAFF. The rearrangement uses TRBV6-2 or TRBV6-3 and TRBJ1-1; 8 bases fit TRBD1. Unmatched junction bases numbered 2, after V lost 0 bases and J lost 8 bases. This CDR3 spans 13 amino acids. Germline V gives CDR1 MNHEY, CDR2 SVGEGT.

The gene calls are TRBV7-2 and TRBJ2-7; TRBD2 is a possible D gene (5 bases). Looked up from germline, CDR1 is SGHTA and CDR2 is FQGNSA. This CDR3 spans 16 amino acids. Trimming took off 0 bases at V and 2 bases at J, with 14 bases between the two ends. DNA of the CDR3: TGTGCCAGCAGCTTAGCGGGCGTAACGGGGACCTACGAGCAGTACTTC. As protein: CASSLAGVTGTYEQYF.

The CDR3 DNA follows: TGTGCCAGCAGCGTCGGACAGGGAAGTCAGCCCCAGCATTTT. Translated, it gives CASSVGQGSQPQHF. The rearrangement links TRBV9 to TRBJ1-5; the match to TRBD1 covers 8 bases. The CDR3 is 14 amino acids. Trimming at V came to 2 bases and at J to 6 bases, leaving 4 bases not matched to a gene. Germline CDR1 and CDR2: SGDLS and YYNGEE.

The chain combines TRBV7-8 with TRBJ2-7; the match to TRBD2 covers 7 bases. Unmatched junction bases numbered 1, after V lost 3 bases and J lost 2 bases. CDR1 SGHVS and CDR2 FQNEAQ come from the germline V gene. This CDR3 has 13 amino acids. The CDR3 DNA reads as TGTGCCAGCAGCTTTGGGGGGGCCTACGAGCAGTACTTC. Protein: CASSFGGAYEQYF.

This clone was seen a handful of times. The chain links TRBV28 to TRBJ2-1, with 10 bases matching TRBD2. With 3 bases clipped from V and 7 bases from J, the junction kept 9 bases outside the gene matches. Germline V gene lookup returns CDR1 MDHEN and CDR2 SYDVKM. The CDR3 runs to 16 residues. CDR3 nucleotides: TGTGCCAGCAGTTTCCTGGGAGCGGGAGGGCCGAATGAGCAGTTCTTC. Translation gives CASSFLGAGGPNEQFF.

In its sample, this clone was seen a few times. The rearrangement links TRBV2 to TRBJ2-3, with a weak D call TRBD1 (6 bases). V was pared by 1 base and J by 1 base, with 6 bases between. The CDR3 runs to 14 residues. Germline V gene sequence: CDR1 SNHLY, CDR2 FYNNEI. CDR3 coding DNA: TGTGCCAGCAGTGAAGACAGGGGCACAGATACGCAGTATTTT. Encoded protein: CASSEDRGTDTQYF.

The V gene is TRBV12-3 or TRBV12-4, the J gene TRBJ1-3; no clear D. The CDR3 spans 13 residues. Trimming removed 3 bases at V and 1 base at J, with 4 bases between. In DNA, the CDR3 is TGTGCCAGCAGTTTGTCATCTGGAAACACCATATATTTT. Translation: CASSLSSGNTIYF.

The chain employs TRBV5-8 and TRBJ2-5, with D possibly being TRBD1 (6 bases). The CDR3 totals 11 residues. Germline CDR1 reads SGHTS; CDR2 reads YDEGEE. Trimming shortened V by 4 bases and J by 7 bases, and 8 bases separated the two germline ends. The CDR3 loop is CASSLDRTQYF. The DNA for the CDR3 is TGTGCCAGCAGCCTGGACAGGACCCAGTACTTC.

This clone appeared once. V and J are TRBV3-1 (or the pseudogene TRBV3-2) and TRBJ1-1, with 9 bases lining up with TRBD1. The CDR3 sequence is 13 residues long. Losses at the gene ends were 3 bases for V and 7 bases for J; bases not matched to a gene: 3. The germline V gene encodes CDR1 LGHDT and CDR2 YNNKEL (reference sequence). In nucleotides, the CDR3 is TGTGCCAGCAGCCATCCGGGACAGGGTGAAGCTTTCTTT. Its protein is CASSHPGQGEAFF.

The rearrangement links TRBV11-2 to TRBJ2-2, with 9 nucleotides matching TRBD2. Germline V gives CDR1 SGHAT, CDR2 FQNNGV. The CDR3 consists of 19 residues. The V and J ends lost 5 bases and 5 bases, in that order; junction bases with no gene match: 18. CDR3 sequence reads: CASSPRGTLAGENTGELFF. The CDR3, as DNA: TGTGCCAGCAGCCCCCGGGGGACCTTAGCGGGAGAAAATACCGGGGAGCTGTTTTTT.

The genes are TRBV28 and TRBJ1-1; D possibly corresponds to TRBD1 (5 bases). Germline CDR1 is MDHEN and CDR2 is SYDVKM. Deletions cut 3 bases from V and 3 bases from J, with 8 bases between. This CDR3 region has 13 residues. This CDR3 is CASSFGAYTEAFF. CDR3 DNA sequence: TGTGCCAGCAGTTTTGGGGCTTACACTGAAGCTTTCTTT.

CDR3 coding DNA: TGTGCCAGCAGAGCCCCTAGCGAAGCCTACGAGCAGTACTTC. The encoded protein is CASRAPSEAYEQYF. This chain links TRBV28 with TRBJ2-7; a weak D match, TRBD2 (6 bases). This CDR3 is built from 14 residues. Trimming stripped 6 bases from V and 2 bases from J, with 14 bases between. CDR1 and CDR2 from the germline V gene are MDHEN and SYDVKM.

CDR3 in amino acids: CASSLIGQGFTGNTIYF. CDR3 in DNA: TGTGCCAGCAGCTTAATAGGACAGGGTTTTACTGGAAACACCATATATTTT. The rearrangement links TRBV7-8 to TRBJ1-3, with 8 bases that match TRBD1. Looked up from germline, CDR1 is SGHVS and CDR2 is FQNEAQ. This CDR3 spans 17 amino acids. After removal of 2 bases from V and 2 bases from J, the junction contained 8 bases not matched to a gene.

CDR3 nucleotide sequence: TGTGCCAGCAGCGTCTATTCGGGGTTTTCTGGAAACACCATATATTTT. Its translation is CASSVYSGFSGNTIYF. This chain connects TRBV9 to TRBJ1-3; D is ambiguous. Trimming left V 2 bases short and J 1 base short, with 13 bases between. The CDR3 totals 16 residues. CDR1 and CDR2 (germline): SGDLS, YYNGEE.

The chain couples TRBV28 to TRBJ1-5; TRBD1 matches at 12 bases. The CDR3 loop spans 15 amino acids. J gave up 6 bases and V 5 bases, and 5 bases lay outside the gene matches. CDR1 and CDR2 from the germline V gene are MDHEN and SYDVKM. The chain's CDR3 is CASSPRDRGRQPQHF. The CDR3 region has the DNA TGTGCCAGCAGTCCCCGGGACAGGGGGCGTCAGCCCCAGCATTTT.

Notes on this clone: The same CDR3 can be traced to other DNA sequences in this sample. The chain joins TRBV6-5 to TRBJ1-6, with D perhaps matching TRBD1 (6 bases). Trimming shortened V by 2 bases and J by 7 bases, and 12 bases separated the two germline ends. This CDR3 comprises 15 residues. Germline CDR1 reads MNHEY; CDR2 reads SVGAGI. This CDR3 is CASSYGTGLNSPLHF. CDR3 coding DNA: TGTGCCAGCAGTTACGGAACAGGGCTGAATTCACCCCTCCACTTT.

The chain couples TRBV6-5 to TRBJ1-5; no clear D gene. Germline CDR1 and CDR2: MNHEY and SVGAGI. This CDR3 region has 13 residues. The V end lost 5 bases, the J end lost 5 bases, and 10 bases lay between the germline ends. CDR3 sequence: CASSPQRDQPQHF. The CDR3 DNA is TGTGCCAGCAGTCCTCAGAGGGATCAGCCCCAGCATTTT.

The rearrangement uses TRBV4-1 and TRBJ2-7; tentatively, D is TRBD1 (5 bases). Germline CDR1 MGHRA, CDR2 YSYEKL. The CDR3 has 16 amino acids. Trimming stripped 0 bases from V and 6 bases from J, with 18 bases between. This CDR3 is CASSQDPQGWSGEQYF. The CDR3 region has the DNA TGCGCCAGCAGCCAAGATCCCCAGGGTTGGTCTGGCGAGCAGTACTTC.

CDR3 sequence (DNA): TGTGCCAGCAGTTACTCGAGGTGGAGGGATAGGGAAAAACTGTTTTTT. Translated, it gives CASSYSRWRDREKLFF. The rearrangement uses TRBV6-5 and TRBJ1-4, with D unresolved. The germline CDR1 and CDR2 sequences are MNHEY and SVGAGI. This CDR3 has 16 amino acids. V was shortened by 0 bases and J by 8 bases, with 16 bases between the two germline ends.